The 2 T cell receptor beta chains in this list originate from one sample, sequenced in a study of T cell responses to AZD1222 COVID-19 vaccine. Profiling relied on immunoSEQ multiplex PCR, and the TCRdb table lists in-frame clones only, not all of them. The repertoire holds about 140,000 clones, with about nine tenths as singletons. The source was peripheral blood, collected on day 0 of AZD1222 vaccination. Receptors originate from an adult in good health.

The V call is TRBV3-1 (or the pseudogene TRBV3-2), the J call TRBJ2-1; 12 bases match TRBD2. The CDR3 has 16 amino acids. The trim removed 1 base at V and 8 bases at J, leaving 6 bases unmatched. Germline values: CDR1 LGHDT, CDR2 YNNKEL (reference sequence). CDR3 protein: CASSQGLAGGFDEQFF. CDR3 bases: TGTGCCAGCAGCCAAGGGCTAGCGGGAGGGTTTGATGAGCAGTTCTTC.

The chain employs TRBV7-2 and TRBJ2-6; TRBD1 might be the D (6 bases). The V gene lost 2 bases and the J gene lost 4 bases, with 12 bases spanning the gap. CDR3 size: 16 residues. The germline V gene encodes CDR1 SGHTA and CDR2 FQGNSA. CDR3 DNA sequence: TGTGCCAGCAGCTTATCCACAGGGTCCGGGGCCAACGTCCTGACTTTC. This encodes CASSLSTGSGANVLTF. The full variable domain, with the rest looked up from reference TRBV7-2 and TRBJ2-6, is GAGVSQSPSNKVTEKGKDVELRCDPISGHTALYWYRQSLGQGLEFLIYFQGNSAPDKSGLPSDRFSAERTGGSVSTLTIQRTQQEDSAVYLCASSLSTGSGANVLTFGAGSRLTVL.